This T cell receptor beta chain comes out of a study of cytomegalovirus exposure and HLA in healthy donors. Donors came from a validation cohort of over a hundred subjects, distinct from the first 666-subject cohort. The assay was immunoSEQ multiplex PCR, and TCRdb's table has in-frame clones only and misses some. In the table there are about 260,000 clones, 80% to 95% of which are singletons. The V and J ends lost 0 bases and 8 bases respectively, with 3 bases between them. Germline CDR1 SGDLS, CDR2 YYNGEE. CDR3 length: 11 residues. The sample was PBMCs. This chain uses TRBV9 with TRBJ2-1; D is ambiguous. The TCR sequence derives from a woman in her thirties in good health and CMV-seronegative. The CDR3 spells CASSVDYEQFF. CDR3 DNA sequence: TGTGCCAGCAGCGTAGATTATGAGCAGTTCTTC. The full variable domain, in which reference TRBV9 and TRBJ2-1 provide the parts outside the CDR3, is DSGVTQTPKHLITATGQRVTLRCSPRSGDLSVYWYQQSLDQGLQFLIQYYNGEERAKGNILERFSAQQFPDLHSELNLSSLELGDSALYFCASSVDYEQFFGPGTRLTVL.